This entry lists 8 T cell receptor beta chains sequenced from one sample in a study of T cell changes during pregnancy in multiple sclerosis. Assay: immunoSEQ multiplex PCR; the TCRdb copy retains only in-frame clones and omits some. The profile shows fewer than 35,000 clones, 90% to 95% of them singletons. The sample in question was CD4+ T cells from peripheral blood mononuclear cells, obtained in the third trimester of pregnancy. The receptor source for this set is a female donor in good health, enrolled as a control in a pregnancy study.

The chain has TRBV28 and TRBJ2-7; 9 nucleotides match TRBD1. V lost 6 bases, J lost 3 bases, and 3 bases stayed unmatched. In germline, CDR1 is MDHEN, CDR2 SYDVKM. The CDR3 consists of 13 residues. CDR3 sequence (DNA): TGTGCCAGCAGCCCGGGACAGGGCTACGAGCAGTACTTC. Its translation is CASSPGQGYEQYF. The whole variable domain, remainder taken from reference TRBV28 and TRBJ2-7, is DVKVTQSSRYLVKRTGEKVFLECVQDMDHENMFWYRQDPGLGLRLIYFSYDVKMKEKGDIPEGYSVSREKKERFSLILESASTNQTSMYLCASSPGQGYEQYFGPGTRLTVT.

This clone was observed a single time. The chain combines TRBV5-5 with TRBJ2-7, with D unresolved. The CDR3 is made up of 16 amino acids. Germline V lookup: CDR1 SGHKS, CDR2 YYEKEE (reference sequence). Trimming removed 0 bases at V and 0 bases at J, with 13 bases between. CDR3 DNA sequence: TGTGCCAGCAGCTTGGGAGGCAGTAGCCTCTCCTACGAGCAGTACTTC. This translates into CASSLGGSSLSYEQYF.

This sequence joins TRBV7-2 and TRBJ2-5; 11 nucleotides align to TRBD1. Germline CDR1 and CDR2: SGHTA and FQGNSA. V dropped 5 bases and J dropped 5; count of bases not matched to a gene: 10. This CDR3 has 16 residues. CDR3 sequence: CASSLMGQGGWETQYF. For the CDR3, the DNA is TGTGCCAGCAGCCTTATGGGACAGGGGGGTTGGGAGACCCAGTACTTC.

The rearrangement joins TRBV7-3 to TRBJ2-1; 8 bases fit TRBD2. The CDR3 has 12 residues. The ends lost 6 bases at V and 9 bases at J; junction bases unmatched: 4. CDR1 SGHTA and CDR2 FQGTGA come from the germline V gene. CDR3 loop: CASSEAGAEQFF. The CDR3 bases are TGTGCCAGCAGTGAAGCGGGAGCTGAGCAGTTCTTC.

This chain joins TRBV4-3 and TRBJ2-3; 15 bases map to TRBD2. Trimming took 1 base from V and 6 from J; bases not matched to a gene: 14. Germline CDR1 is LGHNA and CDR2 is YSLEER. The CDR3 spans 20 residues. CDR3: CASSQGGLAGGNPRADTQYF. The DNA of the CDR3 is TGCGCCAGCAGCCAAGGGGGACTAGCGGGAGGAAACCCTCGGGCGGATACGCAGTATTTT.

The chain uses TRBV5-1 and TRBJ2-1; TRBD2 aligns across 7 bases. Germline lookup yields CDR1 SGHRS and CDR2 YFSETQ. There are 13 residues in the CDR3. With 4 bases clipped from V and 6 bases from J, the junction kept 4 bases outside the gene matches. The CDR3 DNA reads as TGCGCCAGCAGCGCGGGGGTTGGCAATGAGCAGTTCTTC. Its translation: CASSAGVGNEQFF.

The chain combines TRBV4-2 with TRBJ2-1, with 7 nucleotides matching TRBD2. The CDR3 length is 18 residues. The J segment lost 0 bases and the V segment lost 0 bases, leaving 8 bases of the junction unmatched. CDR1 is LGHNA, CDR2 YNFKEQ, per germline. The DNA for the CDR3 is TGTGCCAGCAGCCAAGAATGGGCTAGCGGATACTCCTACAATGAGCAGTTCTTC. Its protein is CASSQEWASGYSYNEQFF.

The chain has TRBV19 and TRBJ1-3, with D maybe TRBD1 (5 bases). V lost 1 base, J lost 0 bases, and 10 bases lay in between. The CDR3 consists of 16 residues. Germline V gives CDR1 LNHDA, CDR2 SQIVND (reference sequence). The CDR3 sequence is CASSIAGIASGNTIYF. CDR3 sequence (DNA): TGTGCCAGTAGTATAGCAGGGATTGCCTCTGGAAACACCATATATTTT.